The text below deals with one T cell receptor (beta chain). The data stem from a study of shared clonotypes between healthy human individuals. The CDR3 is 14 amino acids. Germline V gene sequence: CDR1 MNHNS, CDR2 SASEGT. The ends were cut back, 4 bases at V and 3 bases at J, with 13 bases in the middle. Produced via immunoSEQ multiplex PCR; TCRdb's table is partial and in-frame only. The sample shows some 2.3 million clones, more than 85% of them seen only once. Donors were healthy HIV-negative adults without recently reported acute infections or vaccinations. V gene TRBV6-1 combines with J gene TRBJ2-7, with no clear D. Sequenced material: naive CD4+ T cells from PBMCs. The subset denotes: CD45RA+ positively selected. This clonotype originated in a man aged 18 to 30 in good health. Some clones in this sample may be carry-over from other donors' samples. The DNA of the CDR3 is TGTGCCAGCAGTGTACCCCTTCGGGTCTACGAGCAGTACTTC. This encodes CASSVPLRVYEQYF.